This T cell receptor (beta chain) was observed in a study of Ad26.COV2.S vaccination and SARS-CoV-2 variants. Study-wide background: Ad26.COV2.S, an intramuscular injection, was given once or twice 56 days apart. The study's findings and limits: Comparable non-spike TCR breadth was observed in vaccine and placebo recipients.

Germline V gene data show CDR1 as SEHNR and CDR2 as FQNEAQ (reference sequence). V was pared by 1 base and J by 6 bases, with 5 bases of the junction left unmatched. The CDR3 has 16 amino acids. Turning to this clone: Its antigen is as yet unknown.

Treatment indicated: over 15 received Ad26.COV2.S at low or high dose, single or two shots; about 5 received placebo; per-sample allocation not given. Samples came from day 63 after the first vaccine or placebo injection. Adults aged 18-55 years in Boston included the donor. Some clones are missing from TCRdb's copy, which holds only in-frame ones; the method was immunoSEQ multiplex PCR. The sample has approximately 400,000 clones, roughly 85% seen once. This sequence originates from a person aged 18-65 years who received the Ad26.COV2.S COVID-19 vaccine or a placebo. This sequence joins TRBV7-9 and TRBJ2-3; 12 bases are a match to TRBD1. This sample comprised peripheral blood, obtained in a trial of Ad26.COV2.S vaccine versus placebo. The CDR3 reads CASSLGDRGLTDTQYF. In DNA form, the CDR3 reads TGTGCCAGCAGCTTAGGGGACAGGGGGCTTACGGATACGCAGTATTTT. Looking up the rest from reference TRBV7-9 and TRBJ2-3 gives the full variable domain: DTGVSQNPRHKITKRGQNVTFRCDPISEHNRLYWYRQTLGQGPEFLTYFQNEAQLEKSRLLSDRFSAERPKGSFSTLEIQRTEQGDSAMYLCASSLGDRGLTDTQYFGPGTRLTVL.